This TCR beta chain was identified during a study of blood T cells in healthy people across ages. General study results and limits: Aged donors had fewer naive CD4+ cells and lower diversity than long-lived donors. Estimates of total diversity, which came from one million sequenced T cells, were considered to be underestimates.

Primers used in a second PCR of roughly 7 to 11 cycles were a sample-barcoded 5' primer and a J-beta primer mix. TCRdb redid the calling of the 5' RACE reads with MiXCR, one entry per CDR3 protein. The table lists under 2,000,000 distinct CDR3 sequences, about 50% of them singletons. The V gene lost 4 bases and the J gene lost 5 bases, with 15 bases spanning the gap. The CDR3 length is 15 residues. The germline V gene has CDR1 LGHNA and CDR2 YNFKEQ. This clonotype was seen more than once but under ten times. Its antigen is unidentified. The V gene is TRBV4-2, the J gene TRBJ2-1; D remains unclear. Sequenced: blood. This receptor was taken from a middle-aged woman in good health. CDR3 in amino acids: CASSRVLGSDNEQFF. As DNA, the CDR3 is TGTGCCAGCAGCCGAGTCTTGGGTTCGGACAATGAGCAGTTCTTC.